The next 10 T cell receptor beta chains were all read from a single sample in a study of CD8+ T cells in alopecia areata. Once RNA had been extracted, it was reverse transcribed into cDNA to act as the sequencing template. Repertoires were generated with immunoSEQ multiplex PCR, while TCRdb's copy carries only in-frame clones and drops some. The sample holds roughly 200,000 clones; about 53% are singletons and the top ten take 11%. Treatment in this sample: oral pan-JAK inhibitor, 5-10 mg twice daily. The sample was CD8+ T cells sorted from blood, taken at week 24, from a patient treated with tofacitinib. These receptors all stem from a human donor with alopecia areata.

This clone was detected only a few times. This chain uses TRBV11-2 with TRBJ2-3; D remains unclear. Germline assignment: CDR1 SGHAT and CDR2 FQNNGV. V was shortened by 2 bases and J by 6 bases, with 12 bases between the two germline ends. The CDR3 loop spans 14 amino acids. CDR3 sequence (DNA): TGTGCCAGCAGCTTACCAACCCCGGAGGATACGCAGTATTTT. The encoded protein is CASSLPTPEDTQYF.

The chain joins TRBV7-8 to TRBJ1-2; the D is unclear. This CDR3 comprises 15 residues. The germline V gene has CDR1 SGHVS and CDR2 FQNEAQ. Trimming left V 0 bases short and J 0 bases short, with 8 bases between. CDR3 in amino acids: CASSLADTTNYGYTF. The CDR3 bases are TGTGCCAGCAGCTTAGCTGACACTACTAACTATGGCTACACCTTC.

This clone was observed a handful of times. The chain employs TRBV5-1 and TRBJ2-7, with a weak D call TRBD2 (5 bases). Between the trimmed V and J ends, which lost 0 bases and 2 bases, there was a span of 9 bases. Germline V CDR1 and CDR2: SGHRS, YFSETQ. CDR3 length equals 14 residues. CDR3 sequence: CASSLGGGTYEQYF. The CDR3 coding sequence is TGCGCCAGCAGCTTGGGTGGAGGTACCTACGAGCAGTACTTC.

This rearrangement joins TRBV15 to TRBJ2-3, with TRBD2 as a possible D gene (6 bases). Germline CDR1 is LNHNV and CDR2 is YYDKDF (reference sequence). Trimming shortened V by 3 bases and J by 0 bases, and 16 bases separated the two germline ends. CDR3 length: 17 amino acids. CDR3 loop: CATSSLPRTTSTDTQYF. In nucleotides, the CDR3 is TGTGCCACCAGCAGCCTCCCCCGGACTACAAGCACAGATACGCAGTATTTT.

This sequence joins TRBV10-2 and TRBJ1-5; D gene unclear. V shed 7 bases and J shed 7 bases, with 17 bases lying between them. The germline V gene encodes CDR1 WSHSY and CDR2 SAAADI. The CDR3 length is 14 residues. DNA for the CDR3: TGCGCCAGCATGCCTGGACTCTTGTCCCAGCCCCAGCATTTT. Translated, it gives CASMPGLLSQPQHF.

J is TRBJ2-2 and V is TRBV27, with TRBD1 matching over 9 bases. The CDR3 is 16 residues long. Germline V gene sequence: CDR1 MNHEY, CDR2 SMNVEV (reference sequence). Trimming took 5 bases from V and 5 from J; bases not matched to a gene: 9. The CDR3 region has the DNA TGTGCCAGCAGTAAACTACAGGGGGCCCGGACCGGGGAGCTGTTTTTT. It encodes CASSKLQGARTGELFF.

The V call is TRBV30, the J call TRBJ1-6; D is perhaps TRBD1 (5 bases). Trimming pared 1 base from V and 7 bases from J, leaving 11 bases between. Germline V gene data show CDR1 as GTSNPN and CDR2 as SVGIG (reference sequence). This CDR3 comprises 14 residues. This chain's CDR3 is CAWSGGIGNSPLHF. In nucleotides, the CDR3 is TGTGCCTGGAGTGGGGGGATCGGGAATTCACCCCTCCACTTT. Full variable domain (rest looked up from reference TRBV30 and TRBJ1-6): SQTIHQWPATLVQPVGSPLSLECTVEGTSNPNLYWYRQAAGRGLQLLFYSVGIGQISSEVPQNLSASRPQDRQFILSSKKLLLSDSGFYLCAWSGGIGNSPLHFGNGTRLTVT.

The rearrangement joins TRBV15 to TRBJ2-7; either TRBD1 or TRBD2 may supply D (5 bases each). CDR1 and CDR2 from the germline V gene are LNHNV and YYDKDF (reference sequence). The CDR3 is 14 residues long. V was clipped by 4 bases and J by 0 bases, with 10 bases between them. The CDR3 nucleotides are TGTGCCACCAGCACCCGGGACGTCTCCTACGAGCAGTACTTC. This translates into CATSTRDVSYEQYF. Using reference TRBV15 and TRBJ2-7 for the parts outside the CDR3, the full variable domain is DAMVIQNPRYQVTQFGKPVTLSCSQTLNHNVMYWYQQKSSQAPKLLFHYYDKDFNNEADTPDNFQSRRPNTSFCFLDIRSPGLGDTAMYLCATSTRDVSYEQYFGPGTRLTVT.

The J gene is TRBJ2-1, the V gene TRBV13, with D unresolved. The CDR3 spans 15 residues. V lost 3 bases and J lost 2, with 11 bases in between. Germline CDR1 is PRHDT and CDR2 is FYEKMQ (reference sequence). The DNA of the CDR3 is TGTGCCAGCAGCTTGAAGGGTGGGGCCTACAATGAGCAGTTCTTC. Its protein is CASSLKGGAYNEQFF.

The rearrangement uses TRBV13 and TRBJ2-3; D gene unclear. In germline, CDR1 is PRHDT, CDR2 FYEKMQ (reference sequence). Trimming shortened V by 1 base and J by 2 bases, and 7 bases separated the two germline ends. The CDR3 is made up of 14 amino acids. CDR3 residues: CASSLARDTDTQYF. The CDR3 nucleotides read TGTGCCAGCAGCTTAGCCCGAGACACAGATACGCAGTATTTT.